These 22 T cell receptor beta chains were sequenced from one sample in a study of regulatory T cells in long-lasting Graves disease. Time point defined: persistent/refractory GD, antithyroid drugs over 5 years with positive TRAb. TCR sequences were obtained from RNA taken from PBMCs. Both iRepertoire HTBI primers and Arm-PCR of CDR3 regions were used to build the TCR beta libraries. A single record per CDR3 protein comes from TCRdb applying MiXCR to the multiplex PCR reads. The profile shows 300,000 to 400,000 distinct CDR3 sequences, around a fifth of them singletons. The specimen was peripheral blood mononuclear cells (PBMCs), collected when the disease was refractory, from a patient treated with antithyroid drugs. The receptors were gathered from a female donor with Graves disease.

In its sample, this clonotype was seen a few times. The chain employs TRBV28 and TRBJ2-5; possibly TRBD2 for D (6 bases). Germline V gene lookup returns CDR1 MDHEN and CDR2 SYDVKM. This CDR3 has 15 amino acids. The V gene lost 2 bases and the J gene lost 4 bases, with 14 bases spanning the gap. The CDR3 loop is CASSLKLAGRETQYF. CDR3 nucleotide sequence: TGTGCCAGCAGTTTAAAACTAGCAGGCCGAGAGACCCAGTACTTC.

This clonotype was counted ten times or more. This chain joins TRBV27 and TRBJ1-2; the D gene is possibly TRBD1 (5 bases). V shed 6 bases and J shed 5 bases, with 13 bases lying between them. The CDR3 loop spans 13 amino acids. Germline CDR1 is MNHEY and CDR2 is SMNVEV (reference sequence). CDR3 in DNA: TGTGCCAGCAGGGGGTCGAAGGGGTATGGCTACACCTTC. This sequence encodes CASRGSKGYGYTF.

This clonotype has a count of ten or more. V and J are TRBV27 and TRBJ2-7; maybe TRBD2 (6 bases). Deletions cut 6 bases from V and 4 bases from J, with 19 bases between. The length of the CDR3 is 15 residues. The germline gives CDR1 MNHEY, CDR2 SMNVEV (reference sequence). For the CDR3, the DNA is TGTGCCAGCAGCCTACGGAGGGAGAGGGTTTACGAGCAGTACTTC. This translates into CASSLRRERVYEQYF.

The rearrangement joins TRBV5-1 to TRBJ2-7; 7 positions agree with TRBD2. The junction had 16 bases not matched to a gene; V was cut back by 0 bases and J by 4 bases. The CDR3 extends over 18 amino acids. Germline V gene sequence: CDR1 SGHRS, CDR2 YFSETQ. The CDR3 region has the DNA TGCGCCAGCAGCTTGGCTCTGGGAAGGTTTCGGGAGGCGTACGAGCAGTACTTC. It specifies CASSLALGRFREAYEQYF.

J is TRBJ2-7 and V is TRBV7-9, with 10 positions matching TRBD2. The trim removed 4 bases at V and 3 bases at J, leaving 18 bases unmatched. Germline V gene lookup returns CDR1 SEHNR and CDR2 FQNEAQ (reference sequence). The CDR3 consists of 19 residues. CDR3 in amino acids: CASSSNENLAGVGFYEQYF. CDR3 DNA sequence: TGTGCCAGCAGCTCCAACGAGAATCTAGCGGGGGTAGGGTTCTACGAGCAGTACTTC.

J is TRBJ2-3 and V is TRBV12-3 or TRBV12-4; D possibly uses TRBD1 or TRBD2 (6 bases each). This CDR3 region has 16 residues. The germline V and J ends were trimmed by 1 base and 5 bases, with 16 bases remaining between them. The CDR3 nucleotides read TGTGCCAGCAGTTTAGATTTGGGGGGCCGGGGAGATACGCAGTATTTT. Translating gives CASSLDLGGRGDTQYF.

The sample holds a few counts of this clonotype. The chain employs TRBV10-3 and TRBJ1-1; possible D gene TRBD1, 6 bases. Germline assignment: CDR1 ENHRY and CDR2 SYGVKD. V was pared by 6 bases and J by 0 bases, with 11 bases between. The CDR3 is 14 residues long. CDR3 in amino acids: CAIREGELNTEAFF. The CDR3 region has the DNA TGTGCCATCAGGGAGGGGGAATTGAACACTGAAGCTTTCTTT.

The J gene is TRBJ1-3, the V gene TRBV28; no clear D. Germline CDR1 MDHEN, CDR2 SYDVKM. Between the trimmed V and J ends, which lost 1 base and 1 base, there was a span of 11 bases. CDR3 length: 16 amino acids. CDR3 DNA sequence: TGTGCCAGCAGTTTATTTCGCCCTTCTTCTGGAAACACCATATATTTT. Amino acids: CASSLFRPSSGNTIYF. Using reference TRBV28 and TRBJ1-3 for the parts outside the CDR3, the full variable domain is DVKVTQSSRYLVKRTGEKVFLECVQDMDHENMFWYRQDPGLGLRLIYFSYDVKMKEKGDIPEGYSVSREKKERFSLILESASTNQTSMYLCASSLFRPSSGNTIYFGEGSWLTVV.

This clonotype was counted ten times or more. The J gene is TRBJ1-1, the V gene TRBV29-1, with D unclear. The CDR3 loop spans 10 amino acids. CDR1 is SQVTM, CDR2 ANQGSEA, per germline. The V end was cut by 4 bases, the J end by 9 bases, with 9 bases between. The CDR3 bases are TGCAGCGTTGTGGTGGCGCAAGCTTTCTTT. This gives the protein CSVVVAQAFF.

The rearrangement uses TRBV20-1 and TRBJ2-2; D gene unclear. Between the trimmed V and J ends, which lost 6 bases and 3 bases, there was a span of 8 bases. Per the germline V gene, CDR1 is DFQATT and CDR2 is SNEGSKA (reference sequence). CDR3 length: 12 amino acids. CDR3 DNA: TGCAGTGCAAGACGGTACACCGGGGAGCTGTTTTTT. It translates to CSARRYTGELFF.

This clonotype was observed many times. The chain uses TRBV19 and TRBJ1-2; tentative D call: TRBD1 (6 bases). This CDR3 contains 12 residues. The V end lost 11 bases, the J end lost 11 bases, and 21 bases lay between the germline ends. Germline V lookup: CDR1 LNHDA, CDR2 SQIVND (reference sequence). The CDR3 DNA is TGTGCCGGAAGGGGGGGCTTCGGCTGGTACACCTTC. This sequence encodes CAGRGGFGWYTF.

The sample holds a few counts of this clonotype. This chain links TRBV11-2 with TRBJ1-4; D remains unclear. The CDR3 is made up of 18 amino acids. The V gene lost 1 base and the J gene lost 6 bases, with 21 bases spanning the gap. In germline, CDR1 is SGHAT, CDR2 FQNNGV. The CDR3: CASSLGWGVLGRDEKLFF. Written as DNA, the CDR3 is TGTGCCAGCAGCTTAGGGTGGGGTGTTCTTGGACGGGATGAAAAACTGTTTTTT.

The chain is built from TRBV4-3 and TRBJ1-2; possible D gene TRBD1, 5 bases. The CDR3 contains 16 residues. The ends were cut back, 1 base at V and 3 bases at J, with 15 bases in the middle. Germline-derived CDR1 and CDR2 are LGHNA and YSLEER. In DNA, the CDR3 is TGCGCCAGCAGCCAAGTTATCAGGGACTTCTACTATGGCTACACCTTC. It encodes CASSQVIRDFYYGYTF.

The chain recombines TRBV6-2 or TRBV6-3 with TRBJ2-7, with no clear D. Trimming shortened V by 0 bases and J by 2 bases, and 17 bases separated the two germline ends. Looked up from germline, CDR1 is MNHEY and CDR2 is SVGEGT. The CDR3 is 17 amino acids. The CDR3 DNA reads TGTGCCAGCAGTTACTCCGTTTTTGCAGGAGTCCCCTACGAGCAGTACTTC. It translates to CASSYSVFAGVPYEQYF.

This clonotype was found many times. V is TRBV5-1 and J is TRBJ1-1; D might be TRBD1 (5 bases). The V end lost 0 bases, the J end lost 11 bases, and 14 bases lay between the germline ends. CDR1 is SGHRS and CDR2 is YFSETQ in the germline V gene. CDR3 length: 13 residues. CDR3 sequence reads: CASSLEGLTGAFF. CDR3 in DNA: TGCGCCAGCAGCTTGGAGGGGCTAACGGGGGCTTTCTTT.

In its sample, this clonotype was seen many times. The chain uses TRBV5-4 and TRBJ2-7; possible D gene TRBD1, 6 bases. Germline V gives CDR1 SGHNT, CDR2 YYREEE (reference sequence). The CDR3 extends over 12 amino acids. V was shortened by 4 bases and J by 4 bases, with 9 bases between the two germline ends. In DNA form, the CDR3 reads TGTGCCAGCAGCGTAGGACAGTACGAGCAGTACTTC. This encodes CASSVGQYEQYF.

The chain combines TRBV5-6 with TRBJ2-7, with D hard to call. V was clipped by 0 bases and J by 3 bases, with 16 bases between them. There are 16 residues in the CDR3. Per the germline V gene, CDR1 is SGHDT and CDR2 is YYEEEE. This chain's CDR3 is CASSLAGSALYYEQYF. CDR3 nucleotides: TGTGCCAGCAGCTTGGCCGGTTCAGCCCTGTACTACGAGCAGTACTTC.

This clonotype has ten or more counts. The V call is TRBV6-5, the J call TRBJ2-7; tentatively, D is TRBD1 (6 bases). V was pared by 0 bases and J by 5 bases, with 11 bases between. The CDR3 totals 14 residues. Germline V gene sequence: CDR1 MNHEY, CDR2 SVGAGI. CDR3 region: CASSYSMAGDEQYF. The CDR3 coding sequence is TGTGCCAGCAGTTACTCGATGGCAGGGGACGAGCAGTACTTC.

This clonotype was observed at least ten times. The chain recombines TRBV18 with TRBJ2-5; 10 bases line up with TRBD2. Germline V gene lookup returns CDR1 KGHSH and CDR2 LQKENI. J gave up 2 bases and V 1 base, and 7 bases lay outside the gene matches. CDR3 length equals 17 residues. The chain's CDR3 is CASSPLEPTSGQETQYF. DNA for the CDR3: TGTGCCAGCTCACCACTCGAACCGACTAGCGGGCAAGAGACCCAGTACTTC. Full variable domain (outside the CDR3, taken from reference TRBV18 and TRBJ2-5): NAGVMQNPRHLVRRRGQEARLRCSPMKGHSHVYWYRQLPEEGLKFMVYLQKENIIDESGMPKERFSAEFPKEGPSILRIQQVVRGDSAAYFCASSPLEPTSGQETQYFGPGTRLLVL.

The rearrangement joins TRBV6-1 to TRBJ2-2; 9 bases agree with TRBD2. V was clipped by 6 bases and J by 3 bases; unmatched bases: 8. The V gene's germline CDR1 is MNHNS and CDR2 SASEGT. This CDR3 has 16 residues. Here the CDR3 DNA reads TGTGCCAGCAGCTTTTCTAGCGGGACCGACACCGGGGAGCTGTTTTTT. Its translation is CASSFSSGTDTGELFF.

The chain uses TRBV7-2 and TRBJ1-3; possibly TRBD1 for D (5 bases). The CDR3 has 15 residues. Trimming removed 4 bases from V and 4 bases from J, with 14 bases in between. Germline V gives CDR1 SGHTA, CDR2 FQGNSA. The CDR3: CASSSHRGPGNTIYF. Written as DNA, the CDR3 is TGTGCCAGCAGCTCCCACCGGGGACCAGGAAACACCATATATTTT. Supplemented by reference TRBV7-2 and TRBJ1-3, the full variable domain reads GAGVSQSPSNKVTEKGKDVELRCDPISGHTALYWYRQSLGQGLEFLIYFQGNSAPDKSGLPSDRFSAERTGGSVSTLTIQRTQQEDSAVYLCASSSHRGPGNTIYFGEGSWLTVV.

This chain joins TRBV29-1 and TRBJ2-5, with TRBD2 matching 9 bases. The end of the DNA aligns better with TRBJ2-1, so the J call may be wrong. From germline, CDR1 is SQVTM and CDR2 ANQGSEA. The CDR3 is made up of 13 amino acids. CDR3 DNA sequence: TGCAGCGTTTCGACTAGCGGATACAATGAGCAGTTCTTC. It is translated as CSVSTSGYNEQFF.